This T cell receptor (beta chain) was observed in a study of beta chain features in type 1 diabetes. Turning to the study itself: Age, gender, cell numbers and subset yield matched between patients and controls. Across the samples, approximately 110,000,000 sorted cells were examined in total.

This clone was counted a few times. The antigen is not known. Every isolated RNA sample was fully reverse transcribed, so sequencing captured expressed TCRB transcripts. Sequenced by immunoSEQ multiplex PCR; TCRdb stores in-frame clones only, minus some. The data contain roughly 130,000 clones, around 17% of them singletons. The CDR3 has 20 amino acids. Germline-derived CDR1 and CDR2 are SGHVS and FNYEAQ. With V trimmed by 2 bases and J by 0 bases, 13 bases remained unmatched. Study-wide findings and caveats: All four CD4+ subsets of Type 1 diabetes patients contained TCRB CDR3s that were moderately but significantly shorter.

The receptor's source is a man aged 25 to 40 with type 1 diabetes. The chain couples TRBV7-6 to TRBJ2-6; 7 bases are a match to TRBD1. The sequencing sample was made of central memory CD4+ T cells from blood. CDR3 DNA: TGTGCCAGCAGCTTAAAGGGGGCCGGGGCCTCGAGCTCTGGGGCCAACGTCCTGACTTTC. It yields the protein CASSLKGAGASSSGANVLTF.